This passage covers 14 T cell receptor beta chains from one sample sequenced in a study of monozygotic twins with inflammatory bowel disease (dated by TCRdb to about 2019). Library preparation used 5' RACE. Sequencing was performed on an Illumina HiSeq 2500. TCRdb reprocessed the reads, so every CDR3 protein sequence counts as one entry and DNA is not shown. The sample's table lists a count of 210,000 or so distinct CDR3 sequences. The ten largest clones capture roughly 7.5% of the sample. Sequencing was done on a sample of blood. These receptors were obtained from a human donor with ulcerative colitis or Crohn's disease, or a healthy co-twin of an affected twin (not recorded which).

This chain links TRBV7-8 with TRBJ2-2. This CDR3 is built from 13 residues. CDR1 SGHVS and CDR2 FQNEAQ come from the germline V gene. The CDR3 loop is CASNNPMIGELFF.

The chain carries TRBV7-2 and TRBJ1-2. Germline V gives CDR1 SGHTA, CDR2 FQGNSA. CDR3 length: 13 residues. The CDR3 loop is CASSLESVEGYTF.

The chain recombines TRBV10-3 with TRBJ1-5; TCRdb's D gene call, TRBD1, goes unchecked for lack of DNA. Germline-derived CDR1 and CDR2 are ENHRY and SYGVKD. The CDR3 is 17 amino acids. The CDR3 sequence: CAISEFAGGEGNQPQHF.

The rearrangement links TRBV5-4 to TRBJ2-2; lacking DNA, the TRBD1 call made by TCRdb goes unchecked. Germline-derived CDR1 and CDR2 are SGHNT and YYREEE (reference sequence). This CDR3 is 12 amino acids long. The CDR3 loop is CASNRVGGELFF. The full variable domain, its missing parts supplied by reference TRBV5-4 and TRBJ2-2, is ETGVTQSPTHLIKTRGQQVTLRCSSQSGHNTVSWYQQALGQGPQFIFQYYREEENGRGNFPPRFSGLQFPNYSSELNVNALELDDSALYLCASNRVGGELFFGEGSRLTVL.

The J gene is TRBJ1-1, the V gene TRBV29-1; TCRdb indicates TRBD1, and absent DNA this call remains unverified. The CDR3 contains 14 residues. Germline V gene sequence: CDR1 SQVTM, CDR2 ANQGSEA. CDR3 amino acids: CSVYAGGWNTEAFF.

CDR3 in amino acids: CASGQGRNTEAFF. The chain carries TRBV11-3 and TRBJ1-1. Looked up from germline, CDR1 is SGHNT and CDR2 is YENEEA. The CDR3 runs to 13 residues. Filled out from reference TRBV11-3 and TRBJ1-1, the complete variable domain reads EAGVVQSPRYKIIEKKQPVAFWCNPISGHNTLYWYLQNLGQGPELLIRYENEEAVDDSQLPKDRFSAERLKGVDSTLKIQPAELGDSAVYLCASGQGRNTEAFFGQGTRLTVV.

This chain connects TRBV20-1 to TRBJ2-1; checking the TCRdb D call of TRBD2 is not possible without DNA. This CDR3 spans 15 amino acids. CDR1 is DFQATT, CDR2 SNEGSKA, per germline (reference sequence). This chain's CDR3 is CSARGGGVGMNEQFF.

This rearrangement joins TRBV6-1 to TRBJ2-7. Germline V gene lookup returns CDR1 MNHNS and CDR2 SASEGT. The CDR3 spans 14 residues. The CDR3 loop reads CASSHQGITYEQYF.

The rearrangement uses TRBV22-1 and TRBJ1-2; as DNA is missing, the TRBD1 call by TCRdb cannot be tested. TRBV22-1 is flagged as a pseudogene. The CDR3 consists of 14 residues. CDR3 protein: CPGSTQGRGHGYTF.

This CDR3 is CASSIPIGTGGYEQYF. V gene TRBV6-1 combines with J gene TRBJ2-7; no DNA is available, so the TRBD1 call from TCRdb remains unchecked. Germline CDR1 MNHNS, CDR2 SASEGT. CDR3 length: 16 residues.

The gene calls are TRBV30 and TRBJ1-3. The CDR3 covers 14 residues. The V gene's germline CDR1 is GTSNPN and CDR2 SVGIG (reference sequence). The CDR3 here is CAWSVQGAGNTIYF.

This chain connects TRBV6-1 to TRBJ2-1; the TRBD2 assignment by TCRdb is unverifiable without DNA. The germline V gene has CDR1 MNHNS and CDR2 SASEGT. This CDR3 comprises 19 residues. CDR3 sequence reads: CASSLAGSSGRGPYNEQFF.

This chain joins TRBV24-1 and TRBJ2-2; no DNA is available, so the TRBD1 call from TCRdb remains unchecked. CDR3 length: 15 amino acids. Germline CDR1 reads KGHDR; CDR2 reads SFDVKD. The CDR3: CATSPGQANTGELFF.

CDR3 sequence: CASSLAGDEQYF. The genes are TRBV12-3 or TRBV12-4 and TRBJ2-7. This CDR3 has 12 residues.